The sample holds one count of the clone carrying this T cell receptor (beta chain). No antigen is known for it. This entry comes from a study of beta chain features in type 1 diabetes. Study results and caveats: Across patients, naive, central memory and Treg TCRB repertoires exhibited apparently greater similarity than was observed across healthy donors. All four CD4+ subsets of Type 1 diabetes patients contained TCRB CDR3s that were moderately but significantly shorter.

The authors reverse transcribed all of the isolated RNA, so sequencing captured expressed TCRB transcripts. TCRdb keeps only in-frame clones here, not all; method: immunoSEQ multiplex PCR. The data show 95,000 to 150,000 clones, 16% seen once. The CDR3 is 13 residues long. The V segment lost 3 bases and the J segment 5 bases; nucleotides outside the gene matches: 4. The V gene's germline CDR1 is SGHRS and CDR2 YFSETQ. This clonotype was obtained from a man younger than 45 with type 1 diabetes. The V call is TRBV5-1, the J call TRBJ2-5, with 7 bases that match TRBD2. Sequencing was done on a sample of central memory CD4+ T cells from blood. The CDR3 is CASSSTSRETQYF. Written as DNA, the CDR3 is TGCGCCAGCAGCTCGACTAGCAGGGAGACCCAGTACTTC.